This T cell receptor (beta chain) is drawn from a study of blood T cells in healthy people across ages. Overall study findings and caveats: Using unsorted PBMCs precluded a conclusive naive versus antigen-experienced comparison.

The germline V and J ends were trimmed by 0 bases and 3 bases, with 7 bases remaining between them. CDR1 is LGHNA and CDR2 is YSLEER in the germline V gene. This CDR3 comprises 14 residues. In terms of origin and age, donors were healthy Caucasian individuals from Russia aged about 6 to 90. A second about 6 to 11 cycle PCR used barcoded and J-beta primers. TCRdb re-called the 5' RACE reads through MiXCR, storing one row per CDR3 protein. Of about 840,000 distinct CDR3 sequences listed, 25% to 30% are singletons. As for this clonotype: Its target is not known.

These data were also reused for a study on T cells of mothers and their children. That study adds: Every mother produced more than 10 million TCR beta CDR3 reads, whereas every child provided several million.

The source is a woman aged 40 to 50 in good health. Sequences were obtained from blood. This chain connects TRBV4-3 to TRBJ2-3, with D possibly matching TRBD1 (6 bases). The CDR3 DNA reads as TGCGCCAGCAGCCAAGATCAGGGGACAGATACGCAGTATTTT. It codes for CASSQDQGTDTQYF.